The rows below give T cell receptor beta chains drawn from one sample of a study of blood T cell repertoires in COVID-19. Sequencing used immunoSEQ multiplex PCR; TCRdb keeps in-frame clones, though not all of them. The sample includes over 50,000 clones, more than 85% seen only once; the top ten take under 7%. The sequencing sample was made of peripheral blood. The source of these receptors is a man aged 45-60 years with active COVID-19. Both conserved end residues are part of each CDR3. D genes are given only for firm matches. Clone sizes are given selectively: once, few, many, or a class where the clone is expanded.

TRBJ1-2 10 NA TRBV6-6 few CASISSGYTF TGTGCCAGCATCTCTTCTGGCTACACCTTC
TRBJ1-1 18 NA TRBV4-1 NA CASSQAGLQGITNTEAFF TGCGCCAGCAGCCAAGCGGGTCTGCAGGGGATTACGAACACTGAAGCTTTCTTT
TRBJ1-3 15 TRBD1 TRBV5-4 once CASSLGQGVGNTIYF TGTGCCAGCAGCTTGGGACAGGGGGTAGGAAACACCATATATTTT
TRBJ1-1 13 NA TRBV5-1 NA CASSMTVNTEAFF TGCGCCAGCAGCATGACAGTGAACACTGAAGCTTTCTTT
TRBJ1-4 17 NA TRBV7-9 NA CASSLDFWGQLNEKLFF TGTGCCAGCAGCTTAGATTTTTGGGGACAACTTAATGAAAAACTGTTTTTT
TRBJ2-1 16 TRBD2 TRBV11-2 NA CASSLIVAGGLVEQFF TGTGCCAGCAGCTTAATTGTAGCGGGGGGGCTGGTTGAGCAGTTCTTC
TRBJ2-3 16 TRBD2 TRBV5-6 NA CASSAPSGGVPDTQYF TGTGCCAGCAGCGCCCCTAGCGGGGGCGTCCCAGATACGCAGTATTTT
TRBJ2-2 14 TRBD1 TRBV7-9 NA CASSTGANTGELFF TGTGCCAGCAGCACAGGGGCGAACACCGGGGAGCTGTTTTTT
TRBJ2-1 14 NA TRBV7-9 NA CASSLRVSYNEQFF TGTGCCAGCAGCCTCAGGGTATCCTACAATGAGCAGTTCTTC
TRBJ1-2 13 NA TRBV7-9 NA CASSNGTLRGYTF TGTGCCAGCAGCAATGGGACATTGCGGGGCTACACCTTC
TRBJ2-2 12 NA TRBV2 few CAGRGNTGELFF TGTGCCGGAAGGGGAAACACCGGGGAGCTGTTTTTT
TRBJ2-5 14 NA TRBV7-9 NA CASSVAAVSETQYF TGTGCCAGCAGCGTGGCCGCCGTTTCGGAGACCCAGTACTTC
TRBJ2-7 14 NA TRBV5-4 NA CASSLPGGSYEQYF TGTGCCAGCAGCTTACCCGGGGGCTCCTACGAGCAGTACTTC
TRBJ1-2 13 NA TRBV27 once CASSFTGNYGYTF TGTGCCAGCAGTTTTACAGGGAACTATGGCTACACCTTC
TRBJ2-7 17 NA TRBV4-1 once CASSQTPAGQGPGEQYF TGCGCCAGCAGCCAAACTCCCGCCGGGCAGGGTCCTGGCGAGCAGTACTTC
TRBJ2-5 13 TRBD1 TRBV4-3 NA CASSRNRGWPQYF TGCGCCAGCAGCCGTAACAGGGGCTGGCCCCAGTACTTC
TRBJ2-7 16 TRBD1 TRBV30 NA CAWSVPLTGAYYEQYF TGTGCCTGGAGTGTACCCCTAACAGGGGCGTACTACGAGCAGTACTTC
TRBJ2-7 15 TRBD2 TRBV19 NA CASRTQSSGIYEQYF TGTGCCAGTAGGACCCAATCAAGCGGGATCTACGAGCAGTACTTC
TRBJ2-7 16 TRBD1 TRBV6-4 few CARIPFTGQGLYEQYF TGTGCCAGGATCCCCTTCACGGGACAGGGCCTCTACGAGCAGTACTTC
TRBJ1-3 14 NA TRBV6-5 NA CASSNRQAPNTIYF TGTGCCAGCAGTAACAGACAGGCACCAAACACCATATATTTT
TRBJ2-2 15 TRBD1 TRBV7-2 NA CASSLGGQITGELFF TGTGCCAGCAGCTTAGGGGGACAGATAACCGGGGAGCTGTTTTTT
TRBJ2-1 15 TRBD2 TRBV6-5 NA CASSLTSGRVGEQFF TGTGCCAGCAGCCTCACTAGCGGGAGGGTCGGGGAGCAGTTCTTC
TRBJ1-2 15 NA TRBV11-2 NA CASSPTPRQPHGYTF TGTGCCAGCAGCCCGACACCGAGACAACCCCATGGCTACACCTTC
TRBJ2-1 17 TRBD2 TRBV19 NA CASSIRMAGGGMDEQFF TGTGCCAGTAGTATACGCATGGCGGGGGGCGGTATGGATGAGCAGTTCTTC
TRBJ1-2 14 NA TRBV6-1 NA CASSETIGPLGYTF TGTGCCAGCAGTGAAACTATTGGCCCTCTTGGCTACACCTTC
TRBJ1-6 16 NA TRBV7-9 few CASSRLTGNYLSPLHF TGTGCCAGCAGCCGCCTCACAGGGAACTACCTCTCACCCCTCCACTTT
TRBJ2-5 15 TRBD2 TRBV27 NA CASSLNSGGAETQYF TGTGCCAGCAGTTTGAATAGCGGGGGGGCGGAGACCCAGTACTTC
TRBJ2-1 18 TRBD2 TRBV30 NA CALDATRTSGRAFNEQFF TGTGCCCTGGATGCTACCCGGACTAGCGGGAGGGCCTTCAATGAGCAGTTCTTC
TRBJ1-2 14 NA TRBV6-1 NA CASSDEEVTAGYTF TGTGCCAGCAGTGATGAGGAGGTGACGGCTGGCTACACCTTC
TRBJ1-1 19 TRBD1 TRBV7-9 many CASSLAHRDRWRMNTEAFF TGTGCCAGCAGCTTAGCCCATCGGGACAGGTGGAGAATGAACACTGAAGCTTTCTTT
TRBJ1-6 15 TRBD1 TRBV7-2 NA CASSLRQGAASPLHF TGTGCCAGCAGCCTCAGACAGGGGGCAGCTTCACCCCTCCACTTT
TRBJ2-7 14 NA TRBV30 once CAWMSGTQSYEQYF TGTGCCTGGATGTCCGGGACACAGTCCTACGAGCAGTACTTC
TRBJ2-1 15 NA TRBV6-5 NA CASSYSEGRWNEQFF TGTGCCAGCAGTTACTCGGAGGGGCGGTGGAATGAGCAGTTCTTC
TRBJ1-1 16 NA TRBV5-1 NA CASSPTGQMDNTEAFF TGCGCCAGCAGCCCGACTGGACAGATGGACAACACTGAAGCTTTCTTT
TRBJ1-2 14 TRBD1 TRBV6-5 few CASKDRQKHYGYTF TGTGCCAGCAAGGACAGGCAGAAACACTATGGCTACACCTTC